A selection of T cell receptor beta chains follows, all from one sample in a study of T-cell reconstitution after alpha-beta-depleted transplantation in children. From the PCR reads, TCRdb called clonotypes with MiXCR, one entry per CDR3 protein. Of about half a million distinct CDR3 sequences in the sample, approximately 12% were seen once. The material sequenced was PBMCs from the stem cell graft donor, taken from the stem cell graft. The receptor source for this set is a human donor who donated a stem cell graft to a child with combined immunodeficiency. Each CDR3 is given with its conserved first and last residue. D genes are given only for firm matches. Clone sizes are given selectively: once, few, many, or a class where the clone is expanded.

TGTGCCAGCAACCCCGGGGCTAGTTCTCGCCGGGAGCTGTTTTTT,CASNPGASSRRELFF,.,TRBV12-3/TRBV12-4,.,TRBJ2-2
TGTGCCAGCAGTTCTCGACAGGGGGTTACTAACTATGGCTACACCTTC,CASSSRQGVTNYGYTF,.,TRBV6-5,TRBD1,TRBJ1-2
TGTGCCAGCAGCACCTCTAGCGGAGATACGCAGTATTTT,CASSTSSGDTQYF,many,TRBV7-3,TRBD2,TRBJ2-3
TGTGCCAGCAGCCAAGATATACAAAAACGGGGGGTGTCCTACAATGAGCAGTTCTTC,CASSQDIQKRGVSYNEQFF,many,TRBV4-2,TRBD2,TRBJ2-1
TGTGCCACCAGCAACCCCGGGATTCGTGAGCAGTTCTTC,CATSNPGIREQFF,.,TRBV24-1,.,TRBJ2-1
TGCGCCAGCAGCATATCCGCGACCTCCCCCGAGCAGTACTTC,CASSISATSPEQYF,many,TRBV5-1,.,TRBJ2-7
TGTGCCAGCAGTGGAGGGTTGCGCTACCAAGAGACCCAGTACTTC,CASSGGLRYQETQYF,.,TRBV2,.,TRBJ2-5
TGTGCCAGCAGCTTAACGCCTGCCTACGAGCAGTACTTC,CASSLTPAYEQYF,.,TRBV7-2,.,TRBJ2-7
TGTGCCAGCAGCTCGACAGGGCCCTACGAGCAGTACTTC,CASSSTGPYEQYF,many,TRBV7-2,TRBD1,TRBJ2-7
TGTGCCAGCAGTGAAGAGGGACAGGGGCGGAACGAGCAGTACTTC,CASSEEGQGRNEQYF,many,TRBV25-1,TRBD1,TRBJ2-7
TGTGCCACCAGTGAACCGGGCTTTAATCAGCCCCAGCATTTT,CATSEPGFNQPQHF,few,TRBV24-1,.,TRBJ1-5
TGTGCCAGCAGCGCACAGACAGGGACCTACGAGCAGTACTTC,CASSAQTGTYEQYF,few,TRBV7-9,TRBD1,TRBJ2-7
TGTGCCAGCAGTTTTCAGGGGGGCCTCCTCAATGAGCAGTTCTTC,CASSFQGGLLNEQFF,few,TRBV12-3/TRBV12-4,.,TRBJ2-1
TGTGCCAGCAGTCCCCTAGCGGGGGTCAACCAAGAGACCCAGTACTTC,CASSPLAGVNQETQYF,few,TRBV12-3/TRBV12-4,TRBD2,TRBJ2-5
TGTGCCAGCAGTTCTAACAAACCCAGCCCAGGGTCCCCCTTTCATGAGCAGTTCTTC,CASSSNKPSPGSPFHEQFF,few,TRBV12-3/TRBV12-4,.,TRBJ2-1
TGTGCCAGCAGTTTAGTGGGCCAGGGGGAGCAGTTCTTC,CASSLVGQGEQFF,many,TRBV12-3/TRBV12-4,.,TRBJ2-1
TGTGCCAGCTCACCACTCGGGGGCCAACAAGCTTTCTTT,CASSPLGGQQAFF,.,TRBV18,.,TRBJ1-1
TGTGCCAGCAGCTCCGGGACAGTTAATGAGCAGTTCTTC,CASSSGTVNEQFF,.,TRBV7-2,TRBD1,TRBJ2-1
TGCGCCAGCAGCTCCCAAAGCGGGAGATACTTGCAGCAGTACTTC,CASSSQSGRYLQQYF,many,TRBV5-1,TRBD2,TRBJ2-7
TGTGCCAGCAGTTTAGCCTCCGCGGGTTCACCCCTCCACTTT,CASSLASAGSPLHF,few,TRBV12-3/TRBV12-4,.,TRBJ1-6
TGTGCCAGCAGTCCCCTCCGGGGTGCGTCAGACTATGGCTACACCTTC,CASSPLRGASDYGYTF,few,TRBV11-2,.,TRBJ1-2
TGCGCCAGCAGCTTAATTGAGATATCCTATAATTCACCCCTCCACTTT,CASSLIEISYNSPLHF,.,TRBV5-1,.,TRBJ1-6
TGCGCCAGCAGCCGGAGGGGGGGGGATACGCAGTATTTT,CASSRRGGDTQYF,.,TRBV5-1,.,TRBJ2-3
TGCGCCAGCAGCCACTTGAGCGGGAGCTCCTACGAGCAGTACTTC,CASSHLSGSSYEQYF,few,TRBV4-1,TRBD2,TRBJ2-7
TGTGCCAGCAGTTATTTTTTTGGAGGAAGCTACGAGCAGTACTTC,CASSYFFGGSYEQYF,many,TRBV12-3/TRBV12-4,.,TRBJ2-7
TGCGCCAGCTCGGGACTAGGACTATACAATGAGCAGTTCTTC,CASSGLGLYNEQFF,.,TRBV5-1,TRBD2,TRBJ2-1
TGTGCCAGCAGTGTCGGGATCTCCTATGGCTACACCTTC,CASSVGISYGYTF,few,TRBV12-3/TRBV12-4,.,TRBJ1-2
TGTGCCAGCGCAACAAACACAGATACGCAGTATTTT,CASATNTDTQYF,.,TRBV6-6,.,TRBJ2-3
TGCAGCGTTGAAGTGACAGGTTTGGAGACCCAGTACTTC,CSVEVTGLETQYF,.,TRBV29-1,.,TRBJ2-5
TGTGCCAGCAGTTTACCAGGAGAGACCCAGTACTTC,CASSLPGETQYF,few,TRBV12-3/TRBV12-4,.,TRBJ2-5
TGTGCCAGTGGACTAGCGGGGGGGCCAGAGACCCAGTACTTC,CASGLAGGPETQYF,.,TRBV12-3/TRBV12-4,TRBD2,TRBJ2-5
TGTGCCAGCACACCGGAGGGAATCTCAGATACGCAGTATTTT,CASTPEGISDTQYF,many,TRBV27,.,TRBJ2-3
TGTGCCACCAGTGATTCGACTGGTAAGGATGAGCAGTTCTTC,CATSDSTGKDEQFF,many,TRBV24-1,.,TRBJ2-1
TGTGCCAGCAGAAAAGGGACGAGGAGCTCCTACGAGCAGTACTTC,CASRKGTRSSYEQYF,.,TRBV6-1,.,TRBJ2-7
TGTGCCACCAGCATCGGTATAAGCGGCTCCTACGAGCAGTACTTC,CATSIGISGSYEQYF,.,TRBV15,.,TRBJ2-7
TGCGCCAGCAGCCAAGGGCTAGCGGGTACCGACGAGCAGTACTTC,CASSQGLAGTDEQYF,.,TRBV4-3,TRBD2,TRBJ2-7
TGTGCCACCTCGAACGCGGGGCAACCCACAGATACGCAGTATTTT,CATSNAGQPTDTQYF,many,TRBV24-1,.,TRBJ2-3
TGTGCCAGCAGCTTGTCTTTCATGGAGCAGTTCTTC,CASSLSFMEQFF,many,TRBV5-5,.,TRBJ2-1
TGTGCCAGCAGTTTTCAGACAGGTGCTAATGGCTACACCTTC,CASSFQTGANGYTF,few,TRBV12-3/TRBV12-4,.,TRBJ1-2
TGTGCCAGCAGTTTAGCGGGGGGGGCCTCCACTGAAGCTTTCTTT,CASSLAGGASTEAFF,few,TRBV12-3/TRBV12-4,.,TRBJ1-1
TGTGCCAGCAGCCCCTGGAAGGGGGCTAACGAGCAGTACTTC,CASSPWKGANEQYF,few,TRBV27,TRBD1,TRBJ2-7
TGTGCCATCAGTGGGACTCCCCAAGATCCCTACGAGCAGTACTTC,CAISGTPQDPYEQYF,many,TRBV10-3,.,TRBJ2-7
TGTGCCAGCAGTTCCGACAGGGAGGCAACTAATGAAAAACTGTTTTTT,CASSSDREATNEKLFF,few,TRBV6-5,TRBD1,TRBJ1-4
TGCAGCGTGGAGTTACAGAGATATTACACAGATACGCAGTATTTT,CSVELQRYYTDTQYF,many,TRBV29-1,.,TRBJ2-3
TGTGCCAGCTCACTGACCGGGACTCTCTCCTACAATGAGCAGTTCTTC,CASSLTGTLSYNEQFF,.,TRBV18,.,TRBJ2-1
TGTGCCAGCAGTACGAGACAAATCGGAAATCAGCCCCAGCATTTT,CASSTRQIGNQPQHF,once,TRBV6-2/TRBV6-3,.,TRBJ1-5
TGCAGCGACGACAGGGCTGGTACCGGGGAGCTGTTTTTT,CSDDRAGTGELFF,.,TRBV29-1,TRBD1,TRBJ2-2
TGTGCCAGCAGTCCTACTAGTTCTGGTGAGCAGTTCTTC,CASSPTSSGEQFF,.,TRBV12-3/TRBV12-4,.,TRBJ2-1
TGTGCCAGCAGCCAAGATAGGGGACTCCCCTCTGGGGCCAACGTCCTGACTTTC,CASSQDRGLPSGANVLTF,few,TRBV14,.,TRBJ2-6
TGCAGCGTTGCCGCGTCGATGTCAGGGAACTATGGCTACACCTTC,CSVAASMSGNYGYTF,few,TRBV29-1,.,TRBJ1-2
TGCGCCAGCAGCTTTGGGGATTTGGACACTGAAGCTTTCTTT,CASSFGDLDTEAFF,.,TRBV5-1,.,TRBJ1-1
TGCAGTTGTTCCCGTATGGGGACAGGGGACAATGAGCAGTTCTTC,CSCSRMGTGDNEQFF,many,TRBV20-1,TRBD1,TRBJ2-1
TGTGCCAGCACTCTAGCGGATGGGACACAGTTCTTC,CASTLADGTQFF,.,TRBV7-9,.,TRBJ2-1
TGTGCCATCAAAAGCGGAGGCTCAGATACGCAGTATTTT,CAIKSGGSDTQYF,.,TRBV10-3,.,TRBJ2-3
TGTGCCAGCAGTTGGCCCGGAATGCAGTATTTT,CASSWPGMQYF,many,TRBV6-5,.,TRBJ2-3
TGCGCCAGCAGCTTGCGGACTAGCGGGGGCGGAAATGAGCAGTTCTTC,CASSLRTSGGGNEQFF,.,TRBV5-1,TRBD2,TRBJ2-1
TGTGCCAGCAGTTACTCTTCCGGGACAACCTATGGCTACACCTTC,CASSYSSGTTYGYTF,.,TRBV6-5,.,TRBJ1-2
TGTGCCAGCAGCAAAGTACGGTGGGAGTATTCAACAGATACGCAGTATTTT,CASSKVRWEYSTDTQYF,few,TRBV21-1,.,TRBJ2-3
TGCAGCGCGGCCGTACAGGCGAACTCCTACGAGCAGTACTTC,CSAAVQANSYEQYF,few,TRBV29-1,.,TRBJ2-7